Sequencing of this T cell receptor beta chain was carried out in a study of cytomegalovirus exposure and HLA in healthy donors. Findings of the study overall: Many donors shared some public TCRs, even though most TCR sequences were rare.

As to this clone: The antigen is not known.

V gave up 1 base and J gave up 8 bases; unmatched junction bases: 9. Germline V CDR1 and CDR2: SGHRS, YFSETQ. The CDR3 contains 15 residues. Sequencing used immunoSEQ multiplex PCR; TCRdb keeps in-frame clones, though not all of them. There are 55,000 to 75,000 clones in the sample; about 94% occur only once, and about 4.1% lies in the top ten. The material sequenced was PBMCs. V usage is TRBV5-1 and J usage is TRBJ1-2; 9 bases fit TRBD1. The source of this sequence is a man aged 18 to 35 in good health and CMV-seropositive. CDR3 sequence reads: CASSLSGTGTVGYTF. In nucleotides, the CDR3 is TGCGCCAGCAGCTTGTCCGGGACAGGGACGGTCGGCTACACCTTC.